Here is one T cell receptor (beta chain) with its context. What it recognizes is unknown. Method: immunoSEQ multiplex PCR; TCRdb's copy keeps in-frame clones and lacks some. This sample carries more than 110,000 clones, with about 2.2% going to the ten biggest clones. This record belongs to a study of T cell responses to AZD1222 COVID-19 vaccine. The CDR3 spans 13 residues. Germline V gene lookup returns CDR1 LNHDA and CDR2 SQIVND (reference sequence). V dropped 4 bases and J dropped 5 bases, with 9 bases sitting between them. Study conclusions and caveats: Reports say nearly half of spike-specific TCRs go after unmutated variant regions. There were mostly white British donors and more females than males, and clonal diversity was possibly underestimated. Seropositive at baseline were only five or six AZD1222 recipients. CD4 TCRs covered the whole spike, strongest at regions 160-218 and 743-854.

This TCR was sampled from an adult in good health. Sequencing was done on a sample of peripheral blood. The gene calls are TRBV19 and TRBJ1-5, with TRBD1 as a possible D gene (6 bases). CDR3 loop: CASSTGGYQPQHF. CDR3 coding DNA: TGTGCCAGTAGTACTGGGGGCTATCAGCCCCAGCATTTT.